The TCR beta chain under discussion was sequenced for a study of OX40 agonist ivuxolimab in advanced cancers. At the level of the whole study: Ivuxolimab, which targeted the costimulatory receptor OX40 (CD134), was an agonistic, fully human IgG2 monoclonal antibody. Intravenous ivuxolimab was administered to patients every 2 weeks at six dose levels: 0.01, 0.1, 0.3, 1.5, 3 and 10 mg/kg. Among the roughly 54 dose-escalation patients, some 20 had hepatocellular carcinoma, 15 or so melanoma, 9 renal cell carcinoma and 9 head and neck cancer. In the dose-escalation cohort, about four fifths of patients were male, and the mean age was around 60 years with a range of about 20 to 80. Patients were allowed to have had prior anti-PD-1, anti-PD-L1 or anti-CTLA-4 therapy, and around two fifths of the dose-escalation patients had been treated with checkpoint inhibitors. Partial responses were achieved by three dose-escalation patients, of whom one had hepatocellular carcinoma and two had cutaneous melanoma. The purpose of peripheral TCRbeta sequencing was to test whether ivuxolimab changed TCR sequence diversity and led to clonal T-cell expansion. The paper covers the monotherapy dose-escalation part of the phase I ivuxolimab trial, which included N ≈ 57 patients. General findings and caveats noted by the study authors: Antigen specificity was not determined for the clonally expanded peripheral T cells. In partial responders in the 0.1-3.0 mg/kg groups, normalized peripheral clonal expansion was found to be among the lowest, especially among CD8+ T cells. Low levels of normalized T-cell clonal expansion were also seen in some patients who did not respond. At doses from 0.1 to 3.0 mg/kg, clonal expansion was seen in both CD4+ and CD8+ blood T cells between baseline and week 6. After ivuxolimab, CD8+ T cells had more expanded clones than CD4+ T cells on average.

With respect to this clone: Its antigen is still unknown. No much larger clone exists at a distance of one base, and base qualities are not known.

Patients with a history of autoimmune disease or receiving systemic immunosuppression were excluded from the trial. Peripheral blood for TCR sequencing was collected from all dose cohorts at baseline, on cycle 4 day 1, and on cycle 7 day 1. Samples came from an open-label, multicenter, first-in-human phase I dose-escalation trial of ivuxolimab. Adults with locally advanced or metastatic melanoma, renal cell carcinoma, hepatocellular carcinoma or head and neck squamous cell carcinoma were enrolled in the trial. Before TCR sequencing, CD4+ T cells and CD8+ T cells were sorted from peripheral blood as separate populations. The junction shows trimming of 2 bases on V and 4 bases on J, plus 12 bases between the germline ends. For CDR1 and CDR2, the germline V gene lists MDHEN and SYDVKM. The CDR3 contains 15 residues, cysteine and phenylalanine counted. The retained sequence is limited to the CDR3, 45 bases, with the frame set at the first base.

To sequence the TCRbeta CDR3 region, genomic DNA was isolated from the sorted cells. The immunoSEQ Assay was used for sequencing of TCRbeta CDR3 regions. TCRdb took over this immuneACCESS table, retaining in-frame rearrangements with V and J assigned. Such tables are incomplete; in checked studies, under half of the missing clones stem from an unresolved V gene, and the remainder is unexplained. The sample data list under 95,000 clones, and around 86% of these were observed just once. The ten largest clones add up to about 0.75% of the sample. The chain was built from TRBV28 and TRBJ1-3; the D gene identity is not certain. This clonotype was sampled from an adult with an advanced solid tumor such as melanoma, head and neck, liver or kidney cancer. Sequenced material: CD4+ or CD8+ T cells sorted from blood, taken in a trial of the OX40 agonist ivuxolimab. The nucleotides are TGTGCCAGCAGTTTAACCCTTGGGGAAGGAAACACCATATATTTT. Its coded protein is CASSLTLGEGNTIYF.